This TCR beta chain was sequenced during a study of cytomegalovirus exposure and HLA in healthy donors. Findings of the study overall: Highest at DRB1 and lowest at HLA-C, TCR association rates differed among HLA loci in a later analysis. A list of around 160 TCR beta chains associated with cytomegalovirus was given.

Turning to this clone: Antigen: not known.

Germline V gene sequence: CDR1 SGHRS, CDR2 YFSETQ. V lost 3 bases and J lost 0, with 9 bases in between. The CDR3 is made up of 14 amino acids. The PCR contained 60 Vbeta and 13 Jbeta primers. The assay was immunoSEQ multiplex PCR, and TCRdb's table has in-frame clones only and misses some. The sample comprises more than 95,000 clones, about 80% of which are singletons, and roughly 6% rests with the top ten. Source material: PBMCs. The rearrangement uses TRBV5-1 and TRBJ1-2; tentatively, D is TRBD1 (5 bases). The TCR originated in a man between 60 and 75 years old in good health and CMV-seropositive. The CDR3 nucleotides read TGCGCCAGCAGCTGGGGCACCTCTAACTATGGCTACACCTTC. This codes for CASSWGTSNYGYTF. Combining the CDR3 with reference TRBV5-1 and TRBJ1-2 gives the whole variable domain KAGVTQTPRYLIKTRGQQVTLSCSPISGHRSVSWYQQTPGQGLQFLFEYFSETQRNKGNFPGRFSGRQFSNSRSEMNVSTLELGDSALYLCASSWGTSNYGYTFGSGTRLTVV.